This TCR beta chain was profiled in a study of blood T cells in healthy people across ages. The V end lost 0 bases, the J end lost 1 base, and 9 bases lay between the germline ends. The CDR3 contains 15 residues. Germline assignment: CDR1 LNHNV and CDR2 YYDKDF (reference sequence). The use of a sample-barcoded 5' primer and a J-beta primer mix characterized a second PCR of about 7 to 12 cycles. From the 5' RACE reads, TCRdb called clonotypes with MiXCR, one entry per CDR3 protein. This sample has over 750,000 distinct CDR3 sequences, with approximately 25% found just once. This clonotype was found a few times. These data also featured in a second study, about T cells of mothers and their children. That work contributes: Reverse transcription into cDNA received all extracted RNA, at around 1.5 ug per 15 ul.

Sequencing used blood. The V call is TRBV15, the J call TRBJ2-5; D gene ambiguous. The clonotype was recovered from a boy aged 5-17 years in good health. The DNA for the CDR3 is TGTGCCACCAGCAGAGATGTCGGCATCCAAGAGACCCAGTACTTC. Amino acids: CATSRDVGIQETQYF.